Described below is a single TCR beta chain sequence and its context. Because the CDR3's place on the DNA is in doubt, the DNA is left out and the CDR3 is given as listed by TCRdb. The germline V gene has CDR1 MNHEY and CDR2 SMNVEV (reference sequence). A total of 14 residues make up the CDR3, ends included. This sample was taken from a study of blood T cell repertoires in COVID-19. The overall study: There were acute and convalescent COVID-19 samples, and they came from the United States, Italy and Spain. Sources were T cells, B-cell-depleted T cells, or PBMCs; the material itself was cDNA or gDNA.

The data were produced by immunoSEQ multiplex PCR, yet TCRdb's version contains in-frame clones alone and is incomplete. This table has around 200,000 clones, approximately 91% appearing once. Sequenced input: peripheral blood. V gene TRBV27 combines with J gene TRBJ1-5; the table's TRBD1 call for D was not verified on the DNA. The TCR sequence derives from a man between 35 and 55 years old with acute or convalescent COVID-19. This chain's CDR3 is CASSFGPGKQPQHF.